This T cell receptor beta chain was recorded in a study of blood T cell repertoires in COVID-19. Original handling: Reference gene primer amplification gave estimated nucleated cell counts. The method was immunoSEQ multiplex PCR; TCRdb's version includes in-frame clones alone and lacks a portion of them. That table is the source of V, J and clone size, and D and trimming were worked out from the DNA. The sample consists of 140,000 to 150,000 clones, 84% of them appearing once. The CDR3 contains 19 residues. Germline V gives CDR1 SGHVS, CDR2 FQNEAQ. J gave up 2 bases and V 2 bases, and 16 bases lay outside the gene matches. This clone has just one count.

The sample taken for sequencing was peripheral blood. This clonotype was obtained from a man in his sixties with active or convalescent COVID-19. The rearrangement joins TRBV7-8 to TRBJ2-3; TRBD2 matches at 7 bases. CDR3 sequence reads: CASSLPTAGEAGDTDTQYF. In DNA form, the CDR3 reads TGTGCCAGCAGCTTACCAACGGCGGGGGAAGCGGGTGACACAGATACGCAGTATTTT.